Listed below are T cell receptor beta chains from one sample, sequenced in a study of blood T cell repertoires in COVID-19. Repertoires were generated with immunoSEQ multiplex PCR, while TCRdb's copy carries only in-frame clones and drops some. This table has some 160,000 clones, 75% to 85% appearing once. Material for sequencing was peripheral blood. These TCRs come from a man between 60 and 70 years old with acute or convalescent COVID-19. The CDR3 runs from the conserved cysteine through the conserved F or W. Each record gives: CDR3 length, V gene, J gene, D gene, clone size, CDR3 protein, CDR3 DNA. D genes are given only for firm matches. Clone size, where shown, is once, few, many, or a class for clones that have expanded.

cdr3_length: 14
v_call: TRBV5-4
j_call: TRBJ2-1
d_call: -
clone_size: few
cdr3_aa: CASSLRRGDNEQFF
cdr3_nt: TGTGCCAGCAGCCTCCGGAGGGGCGACAATGAGCAGTTCTTC

cdr3_length: 15
v_call: TRBV19
j_call: TRBJ2-2
d_call: TRBD1
clone_size: -
cdr3_aa: CASSAWTGGTGELFF
cdr3_nt: TGTGCCAGTAGTGCCTGGACAGGAGGAACCGGGGAGCTGTTTTTT

cdr3_length: 13
v_call: TRBV25-1
j_call: TRBJ1-1
d_call: TRBD1
clone_size: -
cdr3_aa: CASSEWGTVEAFF
cdr3_nt: TGTGCCAGCAGTGAATGGGGGACAGTTGAAGCTTTCTTT

cdr3_length: 15
v_call: TRBV24-1
j_call: TRBJ2-4
d_call: TRBD2
clone_size: -
cdr3_aa: CATSEPGTSGAIQYF
cdr3_nt: TGTGCCACCAGTGAGCCCGGGACTAGCGGAGCCATTCAGTACTTC

cdr3_length: 15
v_call: TRBV5-1
j_call: TRBJ2-5
d_call: TRBD1
clone_size: once
cdr3_aa: CASRLTGAYQETQYF
cdr3_nt: TGCGCCAGCAGATTAACAGGGGCGTATCAAGAGACCCAGTACTTC

cdr3_length: 17
v_call: TRBV7-9
j_call: TRBJ1-5
d_call: -
clone_size: few
cdr3_aa: CASSLVGATDSNQPQHF
cdr3_nt: TGTGCCAGCAGCTTAGTGGGGGCAACCGATAGCAATCAGCCCCAGCATTTT

cdr3_length: 18
v_call: TRBV6-1
j_call: TRBJ2-3
d_call: TRBD2
clone_size: -
cdr3_aa: CASSEGFFSGRMGDTQYF
cdr3_nt: TGTGCCAGCAGTGAAGGGTTTTTTAGCGGGAGGATGGGAGATACGCAGTATTTT

cdr3_length: 14
v_call: TRBV3-1/TRBV3-2
j_call: TRBJ2-3
d_call: -
clone_size: -
cdr3_aa: CASRRGRNTDTQYF
cdr3_nt: TGTGCCAGCAGACGGGGGAGGAACACAGATACGCAGTATTTT

cdr3_length: 14
v_call: TRBV25-1
j_call: TRBJ2-3
d_call: -
clone_size: -
cdr3_aa: CASSTGNGADTQYF
cdr3_nt: TGTGCCAGCAGCACAGGGAATGGGGCAGATACGCAGTATTTT

cdr3_length: 13
v_call: TRBV6-5
j_call: TRBJ2-5
d_call: -
clone_size: -
cdr3_aa: CASSYYAGETQYF
cdr3_nt: TGTGCCAGCAGTTACTACGCAGGAGAGACCCAGTACTTC

cdr3_length: 14
v_call: TRBV14
j_call: TRBJ2-7
d_call: TRBD1
clone_size: -
cdr3_aa: CASADRAYNGEQYF
cdr3_nt: TGTGCCAGCGCCGACAGGGCATATAATGGCGAGCAGTACTTC

cdr3_length: 15
v_call: TRBV9
j_call: TRBJ2-1
d_call: TRBD2
clone_size: -
cdr3_aa: CASSRGGDFYNEQFF
cdr3_nt: TGTGCCAGCAGCCGTGGGGGGGACTTCTACAATGAGCAGTTCTTC

cdr3_length: 15
v_call: TRBV10-1
j_call: TRBJ2-5
d_call: TRBD1
clone_size: -
cdr3_aa: CASSEWDRGQETQYF
cdr3_nt: TGCGCCAGCAGTGAATGGGACAGGGGCCAAGAGACCCAGTACTTC

cdr3_length: 17
v_call: TRBV5-4
j_call: TRBJ2-6
d_call: -
clone_size: -
cdr3_aa: CASSAGIGGSGANVLTF
cdr3_nt: TGTGCCAGCAGCGCGGGAATCGGAGGGTCTGGGGCCAACGTCCTGACTTTC

cdr3_length: 15
v_call: TRBV28
j_call: TRBJ2-1
d_call: TRBD2
clone_size: -
cdr3_aa: CASSSGLAGGGEQFF
cdr3_nt: TGTGCCAGCAGTTCGGGACTAGCGGGAGGAGGTGAGCAGTTCTTC

cdr3_length: 13
v_call: TRBV5-1
j_call: TRBJ2-7
d_call: TRBD1
clone_size: many
cdr3_aa: CASSLAAGGEQYF
cdr3_nt: TGCGCCAGCAGCTTGGCGGCAGGGGGCGAGCAGTACTTC

cdr3_length: 13
v_call: TRBV29-1
j_call: TRBJ2-3
d_call: -
clone_size: -
cdr3_aa: CSAPTQGGDTQYF
cdr3_nt: TGCAGCGCACCCACCCAAGGAGGCGATACGCAGTATTTT

cdr3_length: 17
v_call: TRBV10-3
j_call: TRBJ2-6
d_call: -
clone_size: -
cdr3_aa: CAISGMYGNSGANVLTF
cdr3_nt: TGTGCCATCAGCGGGATGTACGGTAATTCTGGGGCCAACGTCCTGACTTTC

cdr3_length: 15
v_call: TRBV30
j_call: TRBJ2-7
d_call: TRBD1
clone_size: -
cdr3_aa: CAWSVPRTGAYEQYF
cdr3_nt: TGTGCCTGGAGTGTACCTAGGACAGGGGCATACGAGCAGTACTTC